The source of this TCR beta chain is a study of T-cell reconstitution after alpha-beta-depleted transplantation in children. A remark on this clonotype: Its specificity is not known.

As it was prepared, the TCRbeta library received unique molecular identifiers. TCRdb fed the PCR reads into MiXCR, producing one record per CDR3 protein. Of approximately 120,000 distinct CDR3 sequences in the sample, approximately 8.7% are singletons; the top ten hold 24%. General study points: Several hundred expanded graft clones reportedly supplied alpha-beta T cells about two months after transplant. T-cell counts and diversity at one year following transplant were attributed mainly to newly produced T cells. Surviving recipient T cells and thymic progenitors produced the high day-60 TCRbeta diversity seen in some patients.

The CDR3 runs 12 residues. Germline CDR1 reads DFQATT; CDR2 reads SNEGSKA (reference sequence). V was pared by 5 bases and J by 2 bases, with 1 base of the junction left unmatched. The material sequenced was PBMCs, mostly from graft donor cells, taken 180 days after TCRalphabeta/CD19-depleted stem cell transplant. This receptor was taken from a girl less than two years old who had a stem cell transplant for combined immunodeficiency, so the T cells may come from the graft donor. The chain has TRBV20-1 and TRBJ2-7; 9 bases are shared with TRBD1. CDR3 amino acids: CSADRGAYEQYF. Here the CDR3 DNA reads TGCAGTGCTGACAGGGGGGCCTACGAGCAGTACTTC.